Listed below are T cell receptor beta chains from one sample, sequenced in a study of T cells in localized non-small cell lung cancer. Assay: immunoSEQ multiplex PCR; the TCRdb copy retains only in-frame clones and omits some. The table includes 40,000 or so clones, more than 75% detected once. This specimen consisted of peripheral blood, obtained before any cancer treatment. All receptors come from a man between 40 and 69 years old with stage I lung adenocarcinoma. Both conserved end residues are part of each CDR3. Not every row has a clone size; where given, it reads once, few, many or a size class.

TRBV14 . CASSQTGYGYTF
TRBV9 . CASSVVPGYNEQFF
TRBV19 . CASLSFPGTVNTEAFF
TRBV28 few CASSTGWAKGNQPQHF
TRBV7-2 . CASSRVATALYEQYF
TRBV19 . CASSPTGTGELFF
TRBV7-9 . CASTPSGGPQETQYF
TRBV27 . CASSFQGAGTGELFF
TRBV18 . CASSPPGAADRNTGELFF
TRBV28 . CASSLFGGGNSPLHF
TRBV4-2 . CASSQELAGGLYEQYF